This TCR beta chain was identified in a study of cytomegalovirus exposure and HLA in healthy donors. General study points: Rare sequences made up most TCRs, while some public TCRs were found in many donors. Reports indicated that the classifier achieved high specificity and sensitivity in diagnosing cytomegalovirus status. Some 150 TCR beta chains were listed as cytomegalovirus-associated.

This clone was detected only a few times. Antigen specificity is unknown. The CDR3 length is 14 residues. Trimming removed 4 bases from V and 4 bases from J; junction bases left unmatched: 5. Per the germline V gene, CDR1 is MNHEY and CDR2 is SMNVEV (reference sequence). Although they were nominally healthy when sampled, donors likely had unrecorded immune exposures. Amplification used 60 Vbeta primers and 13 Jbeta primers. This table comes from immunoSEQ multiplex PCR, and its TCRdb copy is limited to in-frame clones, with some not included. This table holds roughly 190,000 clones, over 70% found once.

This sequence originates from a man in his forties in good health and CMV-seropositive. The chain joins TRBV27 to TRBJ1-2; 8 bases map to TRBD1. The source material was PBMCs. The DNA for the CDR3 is TGTGCCAGCAGTTGGGGACAGGCCTCCTATGGCTACACCTTC. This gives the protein CASSWGQASYGYTF.